A single sample gave rise to the 11 T cell receptor beta chains below, sequenced in a study of cytomegalovirus exposure and HLA in healthy donors. Primers included in the PCR were 60 Vbeta and 13 Jbeta primers. Assay: immunoSEQ multiplex PCR; the TCRdb copy retains only in-frame clones and omits some. Of around 94,000 clones listed, approximately 84% are singletons. Sequencing was carried out using PBMCs. The receptor set was obtained from a man younger than 35 in good health and CMV-seronegative.

This clone was recorded only once. V and J are TRBV6-6 and TRBJ2-7; 7 nucleotides line up with TRBD1. After removal of 10 bases from V and 2 bases from J, the junction contained 8 bases not matched to a gene. This CDR3 has 13 residues. Germline assignment: CDR1 MNHNY and CDR2 SVGAGI (reference sequence). CDR3 bases: TGTGCCACGCGACAGGGTGGTACCTACGAGCAGTACTTC. Translation: CATRQGGTYEQYF.

V usage is TRBV21-1 and J usage is TRBJ2-7; the DNA was not compared with TRBD1, the D call given in the table. TRBV21-1 represents a pseudogene. There are 17 residues in the CDR3. The CDR3 nucleotides read TGTGCCAGCAGCAATTTAGCCCGACAGGCAGAACTCTACGAGCAGTACTTC. As protein: CASSNLARQAELYEQYF.

The J gene is TRBJ2-1, the V gene TRBV6-1, with 12 bases lining up with TRBD2. V lost 3 bases to trimming and J lost 5 bases; unmatched junction nucleotides: 8. From germline, CDR1 is MNHNS and CDR2 SASEGT. This CDR3 contains 17 residues. CDR3 nucleotide sequence: TGTGCCAGCAGTGATTTCGGGGGACTAGCGGGTCACAATGAGCAGTTCTTC. Protein product: CASSDFGGLAGHNEQFF.

The chain is built from TRBV29-1 and TRBJ1-2; D not certain. The V gene lost 3 bases and the J gene lost 1 base, with 6 bases spanning the gap. Germline V gene sequence: CDR1 SQVTM, CDR2 ANQGSEA. The CDR3 has 12 residues. The DNA for the CDR3 is TGCAGCGTTGACCCGGTTAACTATGGCTACACCTTC. It translates to CSVDPVNYGYTF.

The rearrangement joins TRBV2 to TRBJ2-1; TRBD2 aligns across 9 bases. In germline, CDR1 is SNHLY, CDR2 FYNNEI. The J segment lost 10 bases and the V segment lost 6 bases, leaving 10 bases of the junction unmatched. The CDR3 loop spans 14 amino acids. The CDR3 loop reads CASRPGVAGEEQFF. In DNA form, the CDR3 reads TGTGCCAGCAGGCCCGGGGTAGCGGGGGAAGAGCAGTTCTTC.

This clone is a singleton in its sample. In the same sample, other DNA sequences code for this CDR3. This chain connects TRBV6-6 to TRBJ2-1; 13 bases are shared with TRBD2. The ends lost 4 bases at V and 7 bases at J; junction bases unmatched: 4. The CDR3 runs 15 residues. Germline V gene data show CDR1 as MNHNY and CDR2 as SVGAGI (reference sequence). CDR3 DNA: TGTGCCAGCAGTTTAGGACTAGCGGGAGTGAATGAGCAGTTCTTC. Translated, it gives CASSLGLAGVNEQFF.

V and J are TRBV7-9 and TRBJ2-3; D not resolved. This CDR3 region has 14 residues. From germline, CDR1 is SEHNR and CDR2 FQNEAQ (reference sequence). Trimming pared 5 bases from V and 1 base from J, leaving 10 bases between. The CDR3 region has the DNA TGTGCCAGCAGCCGCGATTTCCGCACAGATACGCAGTATTTT. Amino acids: CASSRDFRTDTQYF.

The chain carries TRBV28 and TRBJ1-2; 9 bases fit TRBD1. With 7 bases clipped from V and 5 bases from J, the junction kept 11 bases outside the gene matches. Germline-derived CDR1 and CDR2 are MDHEN and SYDVKM. CDR3 length: 15 residues. The CDR3 nucleotides are TGTGCCAGCACCCTCCCCGGACAGGGGCTTTATGGCTACACCTTC. It yields the protein CASTLPGQGLYGYTF.

This chain joins TRBV11-2 and TRBJ1-2; D perhaps matches TRBD1 (5 bases). Germline-derived CDR1 and CDR2 are SGHAT and FQNNGV. V lost 1 base to trimming and J lost 5 bases, with 11 bases between them. This CDR3 has 14 residues. CDR3 amino acids: CASSLGAGGYGYTF. For the CDR3, the DNA is TGTGCCAGCAGCTTAGGTGCGGGGGGGTATGGCTACACCTTC.

The rearrangement joins TRBV5-6 to TRBJ1-6; D uncertain. The germline V and J ends were trimmed by 4 bases and 7 bases, with 15 bases remaining between them. The CDR3 consists of 15 residues. CDR1 is SGHDT, CDR2 YYEEEE, per germline. The CDR3 loop reads CASSPIGLLNSPLHF. The CDR3 nucleotides read TGTGCCAGCAGCCCGATCGGACTATTGAATTCACCCCTCCACTTT. The whole variable domain, remainder taken from reference TRBV5-6 and TRBJ1-6, is DAGVTQSPTHLIKTRGQQVTLRCSPKSGHDTVSWYQQALGQGPQFIFQYYEEEERQRGNFPDRFSGHQFPNYSSELNVNALLLGDSALYLCASSPIGLLNSPLHFGNGTRLTVT.

This clone showed up just a few times. The V call is TRBV28, the J call TRBJ1-1; D gene ambiguous. This CDR3 is 12 amino acids long. V was trimmed by 3 bases and J by 8 bases, leaving 10 bases between them. CDR1 and CDR2 (germline): MDHEN, SYDVKM. CDR3 DNA sequence: TGTGCCAGCAGTTTGATTGGGGAGGAAGCTTTCTTT. Translation gives CASSLIGEEAFF.